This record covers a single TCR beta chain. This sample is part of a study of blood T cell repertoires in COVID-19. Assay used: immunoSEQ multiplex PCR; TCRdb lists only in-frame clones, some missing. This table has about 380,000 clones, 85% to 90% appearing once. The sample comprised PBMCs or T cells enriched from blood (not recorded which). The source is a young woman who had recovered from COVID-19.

CDR3 bases: TGTGCCAGTAGTATATTTAAGGGGGCGCGAAACTATGGCTACACCTTC. Its protein product is CASSIFKGARNYGYTF. This sequence joins TRBV19 and TRBJ1-2, with 7 nucleotides matching TRBD1. The CDR3 is 16 residues long. The V and J ends lost 2 bases and 2 bases, in that order; junction bases with no gene match: 8. The germline V gene encodes CDR1 LNHDA and CDR2 SQIVND (reference sequence).